Below are 9 T cell receptor beta chains sequenced from a single sample in a study of T cell responses to AZD1222 COVID-19 vaccine. Sequencing was performed with immunoSEQ multiplex PCR; in TCRdb, only in-frame clones are kept and a portion is missing. This repertoire shows more than 100,000 clones, around 87% found once; its top ten account for approximately 3.5%. The specimen was peripheral blood, collected on day 0 of AZD1222 vaccination. The receptors were sampled from an adult in good health.

V usage is TRBV6-5 and J usage is TRBJ2-1, with 8 nucleotides matching TRBD1. V lost 5 bases and J lost 5; bases outside the gene matches: 5. The CDR3 length is 14 residues. The germline V gene has CDR1 MNHEY and CDR2 SVGAGI. The chain's CDR3 is CASSRQGQNNEQFF. The CDR3 bases are TGTGCCAGCAGTCGACAGGGGCAGAACAATGAGCAGTTCTTC.

The chain joins TRBV15 to TRBJ1-5; D ambiguous. CDR3 length equals 14 residues. Trimming stripped 3 bases from V and 6 bases from J, with 12 bases between. Germline-derived CDR1 and CDR2 are LNHNV and YYDKDF (reference sequence). CDR3 in DNA: TGTGCCACCAGCAGGGCCCTCGAGGGTCAGCCCCAGCATTTT. This translates into CATSRALEGQPQHF.

The rearrangement links TRBV7-9 to TRBJ1-1; D perhaps matches TRBD1 (5 bases). V was clipped by 0 bases and J by 3 bases, with 17 bases between them. Germline CDR1 SEHNR, CDR2 FQNEAQ (reference sequence). The CDR3 is 17 amino acids. In DNA, the CDR3 is TGTGCCAGCAGCTTAGCAATGGGACGAGGGTCGGACACTGAAGCTTTCTTT. This gives the protein CASSLAMGRGSDTEAFF. The full variable domain, with the rest looked up from reference TRBV7-9 and TRBJ1-1, is DTGVSQNPRHKITKRGQNVTFRCDPISEHNRLYWYRQTLGQGPEFLTYFQNEAQLEKSRLLSDRFSAERPKGSFSTLEIQRTEQGDSAMYLCASSLAMGRGSDTEAFFGQGTRLTVV.

The gene calls are TRBV18 and TRBJ1-5; TRBD1 is a possible D gene (6 bases). Looked up from germline, CDR1 is KGHSH and CDR2 is LQKENI. Between the trimmed V and J ends, which lost 3 bases and 5 bases, there was a span of 11 bases. The CDR3 consists of 14 residues. The CDR3 nucleotides are TGTGCCAGCTCACCGGGTGCAGGGGATCAGCCCCAGCATTTT. Protein sequence: CASSPGAGDQPQHF.

This clone occurred once. J is TRBJ1-1 and V is TRBV6-5; D remains ambiguous. This CDR3 has 16 residues. CDR1 MNHEY and CDR2 SVGAGI come from the germline V gene. V was pared by 2 bases and J by 2 bases, with 15 bases between. The CDR3 DNA reads TGTGCCAGCAGTTACGCCTCCAGCCCGGGCAACACTGAAGCTTTCTTT. Protein sequence: CASSYASSPGNTEAFF.

The chain employs TRBV6-1 and TRBJ1-2; the D gene is possibly TRBD1 (5 bases). The CDR3 is 18 amino acids. The germline gives CDR1 MNHNS, CDR2 SASEGT. Trimming removed 3 bases at V and 0 bases at J, with 20 bases between. The CDR3 DNA sequence: TGTGCCAGCAGTGATCCCCGTGGGGCAGTTCTACCTAACTATGGCTACACCTTC. Protein: CASSDPRGAVLPNYGYTF.

The count of this clone is one. The chain couples TRBV6-5 to TRBJ1-1; weak D call: TRBD1 (5 bases). V lost 2 bases, J lost 5 bases, and 15 bases lay in between. In germline, CDR1 is MNHEY, CDR2 SVGAGI. This CDR3 region has 15 residues. The CDR3 sequence is CASSYARDARTEAFF. The CDR3 DNA reads TGTGCCAGCAGTTACGCACGGGACGCGCGAACTGAAGCTTTCTTT.

This chain connects TRBV5-1 to TRBJ2-6; maybe TRBD2 (5 bases). The CDR3 has 16 amino acids. The V end lost 0 bases, the J end lost 2 bases, and 9 bases lay between the germline ends. Germline V gene lookup returns CDR1 SGHRS and CDR2 YFSETQ. The CDR3 DNA follows: TGCGCCAGCAGCTTGGATGCGGGTACTGGGGCCAACGTCCTGACTTTC. Protein sequence: CASSLDAGTGANVLTF.

The chain links TRBV6-6 to TRBJ2-1, with a weak D call TRBD1 (6 bases). This CDR3 is built from 13 residues. Germline loops: CDR1 MNHNY, CDR2 SVGAGI (reference sequence). V lost 6 bases to trimming and J lost 6 bases, with 12 bases between them. CDR3 bases: TGTGCCAGCAGAGGACCGACAGGCAATGAGCAGTTCTTC. Protein: CASRGPTGNEQFF.